These T cell receptor beta chains were read from a single sample in a study of CD4 T cells in relation to SARS-CoV-2 and coronaviruses. No antigen is known for these receptors. Repertoires were generated with immunoSEQ multiplex PCR, while TCRdb's copy carries only in-frame clones and drops some. This table holds approximately 24,000 clones, about 75% found once. Material for sequencing was CD4+ T cells from PBMCs, cultured in vitro. Every receptor here comes from a human donor in good health. CDR3s include the opening cysteine and the closing phenylalanine or tryptophan. The D gene is left open where the match is weak. A row's size may be missing; if present it is once, few, many or a size class.

d_gene | abundance | j_gene | v_gene | CDR3nt | CDR3aa
TRBD2 | NA | TRBJ2-1 | TRBV5-1 | TGCGCCAGCAGCTTCAGCGGGGGGGTCAAGAATGAGCAGTTCTTC | CASSFSGGVKNEQFF
TRBD2 | NA | TRBJ2-1 | TRBV9 | TGTGCCAGCAGCGGCAGCGGGAGCTCCTACAATGAGCAGTTCTTC | CASSGSGSSYNEQFF
NA | NA | TRBJ1-1 | TRBV9 | TGTGCCAGCAGCGTAGTCGACGACAACACTGAAGCTTTCTTT | CASSVVDDNTEAFF
NA | NA | TRBJ1-1 | TRBV7-8 | TGTGCCAGCAGCCAACAGAAGACTGAAGCTTTCTTT | CASSQQKTEAFF
NA | NA | TRBJ1-5 | TRBV10-2 | TGCGCCAGCAGTGAGTCGAGTAGGCGGCCCCAGCATTTT | CASSESSRRPQHF
NA | NA | TRBJ1-2 | TRBV30 | TGTGCCTGGACGAGAGGGTTAGCTCCCTATGGCTACACCTTC | CAWTRGLAPYGYTF
TRBD2 | NA | TRBJ2-3 | TRBV9 | TGTGCCAGCAGCGCTACTAGCGGGACCCTCCCAAGCACAGATACGCAGTATTTT | CASSATSGTLPSTDTQYF
TRBD1 | NA | TRBJ2-5 | TRBV6-2/TRBV6-3 | TGTGCCAGCAGCCCTGGACAGGGCCTGGAGACCCAGTACTTC | CASSPGQGLETQYF
NA | few | TRBJ2-1 | TRBV7-2 | TGTGCCAGCAGCTTAGCACTAGCTACGGGTGAGCAGTTCTTC | CASSLALATGEQFF
NA | few | TRBJ1-2 | TRBV6-1 | TGTGCCAGCAGTGAAGCAGGGGGGGACTATGGCTACACCTTC | CASSEAGGDYGYTF
NA | NA | TRBJ1-1 | TRBV5-1 | TGCGCCAGCACTTTATGGGGCAGGGCCGGGCACACTGAAGCTTTCTTT | CASTLWGRAGHTEAFF
NA | NA | TRBJ1-1 | TRBV19 | TGTGCCAGTAGGAATGGCGGGGATTACGGAACTGAAGCTTTCTTT | CASRNGGDYGTEAFF
TRBD1 | NA | TRBJ2-5 | TRBV10-3 | TGTGCCATCAGTGAGTCGAGACTTCTGGACAGGGAGGAGACCCAGTACTTC | CAISESRLLDREETQYF
TRBD1 | NA | TRBJ2-7 | TRBV11-2 | TGTGCCAGCAGCTCCCTCTCGGGGGGACAGGGGATCTACGAGCAGTACTTC | CASSSLSGGQGIYEQYF
NA | NA | TRBJ1-2 | TRBV3-1/TRBV3-2 | TGTGCCAGCAGCCAACCGACGGGGGCCTATGGCTACACCTTC | CASSQPTGAYGYTF
NA | NA | TRBJ1-5 | TRBV19 | TGTGCCAGTAGTATTCGTTTCGCGGGCTCTCAGCCCCAGCATTTT | CASSIRFAGSQPQHF
NA | NA | TRBJ1-1 | TRBV6-2/TRBV6-3 | TGTGCCAGCAGTTACATGGACAGTAACTTTGTAAGGGAACTTAACACTGAAGCTTTCTTT | CASSYMDSNFVRELNTEAFF
TRBD1 | NA | TRBJ2-7 | TRBV18 | TGTGCCAGCTCACCCGACAGGGTTCGCTCCTACGAGCAGTACTTC | CASSPDRVRSYEQYF
TRBD1 | NA | TRBJ1-1 | TRBV10-3 | TGTGCCATCAGAAGCGCCGGACAGGGGAACACTGAAGCTTTCTTT | CAIRSAGQGNTEAFF
NA | NA | TRBJ2-1 | TRBV2 | TGTGCCAGCACCCTACTAGATAGGGGCAATGAGCAGTTCTTC | CASTLLDRGNEQFF
NA | few | TRBJ1-2 | TRBV19 | TGTGCCACTAACTCCCGAGTCCCGGGCGAGTATGGCTACACCTTC | CATNSRVPGEYGYTF
NA | NA | TRBJ2-6 | TRBV6-5 | TGTGCCAGCACCCGGGTATCCGGGGCCAACGTCCTGACTTTC | CASTRVSGANVLTF
NA | NA | TRBJ2-3 | TRBV14 | TGTGCCAGCAGCCAAGGGGACTCCCGAGATACGCAGTATTTT | CASSQGDSRDTQYF
NA | NA | TRBJ1-5 | TRBV11-2 | TGTGCCAGCAGCTTCCAGCCCACCCAGCCCCAGCATTTT | CASSFQPTQPQHF
NA | few | TRBJ2-2 | TRBV2 | TGTGCCAGCGGGAAAGGGTCTAGTTTGGCCGGGGAGCTGTTTTTT | CASGKGSSLAGELFF
NA | NA | TRBJ1-4 | TRBV6-2/TRBV6-3 | TGTGCCAGCAGCCCTGTCCGGGGTGGTGAAAAACTGTTTTTT | CASSPVRGGEKLFF
NA | few | TRBJ1-6 | TRBV6-5 | TGTGCCACCGGCGGGCGATCCTATAATTCACCCCTCCACTTT | CATGGRSYNSPLHF
NA | NA | TRBJ2-1 | TRBV29-1 | TGCAGCGTTGAAATTGGGCAGGGTGGGGATGAGCAGTTCTTC | CSVEIGQGGDEQFF
TRBD1 | NA | TRBJ2-7 | TRBV5-1 | TGCGCCAGCAGCCAGACAGGGAATGGCTACGAGCAGTACTTC | CASSQTGNGYEQYF
NA | NA | TRBJ1-1 | TRBV4-2 | TGTGCCAGCAGCCCCGGGACGGTGAACACTGAAGCTTTCTTT | CASSPGTVNTEAFF
NA | few | TRBJ2-5 | TRBV9 | TGTGCCAGCAGCGGGGACCCTATGGGGTGGTGGGAGACCCAGTACTTC | CASSGDPMGWWETQYF
NA | NA | TRBJ1-4 | TRBV10-3 | TGTGCCATCGGCGACCTTGGAACTGAAAAACTGTTTTTT | CAIGDLGTEKLFF
NA | NA | TRBJ2-5 | TRBV6-5 | TGTGCCAGCAGGCTACAGGGTAAAGAGACCCAGTACTTC | CASRLQGKETQYF
TRBD2 | NA | TRBJ2-1 | TRBV24-1 | TGTGCCACCAGTGCGGGAGGAGGCTACTGGGATGAGCAGTTCTTC | CATSAGGGYWDEQFF
NA | NA | TRBJ2-1 | TRBV5-1 | TGCGCCAGCAGATTGGAGACTGAGTCCAATGAGCAGTTCTTC | CASRLETESNEQFF
NA | NA | TRBJ2-2 | TRBV29-1 | TGCAGCGTTCACATTCCGGGCGGGGAGCTGTTTTTT | CSVHIPGGELFF
NA | NA | TRBJ2-5 | TRBV7-3 | TGTGCCAGCAGCCCAAGACAGGAGGGGACCCAGTACTTC | CASSPRQEGTQYF
NA | NA | TRBJ1-3 | TRBV6-5 | TGTGCCAGCACCTCCCGTTCTGGAAACACCATATATTTT | CASTSRSGNTIYF
TRBD1 | few | TRBJ2-7 | TRBV10-1 | TGCGCCAGCAAGCCGGGACAGGGTCACGAGCAGTACTTC | CASKPGQGHEQYF
TRBD1 | few | TRBJ1-6 | TRBV5-4 | TGTGCCAGCAGCCAGGGCGGGACAGGGCTTAGTTCACCCCTCCACTTT | CASSQGGTGLSSPLHF
NA | NA | TRBJ2-5 | TRBV6-5 | TGTGCCAGCAGTCCGGCCCTGGGCCAAGAGACCCAGTACTTC | CASSPALGQETQYF
NA | few | TRBJ2-5 | TRBV7-7 | TGTGCTAGCAGCCGACGGGACCGCGGGGAGACCCAGTACTTC | CASSRRDRGETQYF
NA | NA | TRBJ2-3 | TRBV7-9 | TGTGCCAGCAGCTGGGGGACACTCACAGATACGCAGTATTTT | CASSWGTLTDTQYF
NA | NA | TRBJ2-3 | TRBV6-5 | TGTGCCAGCAATGGGGGGACAGATACGCAGTATTTT | CASNGGTDTQYF
NA | NA | TRBJ2-1 | TRBV14 | TGTGCCAGCAGGTCCGGGACGTACAATGAGCAGTTCTTC | CASRSGTYNEQFF
TRBD1 | NA | TRBJ1-2 | TRBV19 | TGTGCCAGCCTCATCGGACAGGGGCTGTCGAGGAGCTACACCTTC | CASLIGQGLSRSYTF
NA | NA | TRBJ2-2 | TRBV2 | TGTGCCAGCGGAACCCGTACAGGGTCCACCGGGGAGCTGTTTTTT | CASGTRTGSTGELFF
NA | once | TRBJ1-1 | TRBV11-2 | TGTGCCAGCAGCTTGGGAGACTACACTGAAGCTTTCTTT | CASSLGDYTEAFF
TRBD2 | large | TRBJ2-5 | TRBV4-3 | TGCGCCAGCAGCCAAGTAACGGGGGGATTGGCGGAGACCCAGTACTTC | CASSQVTGGLAETQYF
NA | NA | TRBJ1-3 | TRBV19 | TGTGCCAGTAGTATAGGGAGGTCTTTTTCTTCTGGAAACACCATATATTTT | CASSIGRSFSSGNTIYF
NA | few | TRBJ2-5 | TRBV21-1 | TGTGCCAGCCCGAGGGGTACTAGAGCCGGGAAGACCCAGTACTTC | CASPRGTRAGKTQYF
TRBD1 | NA | TRBJ1-5 | TRBV6-6 | TGTGCCAGCAGGGCGGGACAGGACAATCAGCCCCAGCATTTT | CASRAGQDNQPQHF
NA | few | TRBJ2-1 | TRBV7-8 | TGTGCCAGCAGCTTAGTCAATGAGCAGTTCTTC | CASSLVNEQFF
TRBD1 | NA | TRBJ1-1 | TRBV3-1/TRBV3-2 | TGTGCCAGCAGCCTGGGGACAGGGGGTAACACTGAAGCTTTCTTT | CASSLGTGGNTEAFF
TRBD2 | NA | TRBJ2-1 | TRBV6-2/TRBV6-3 | TGTGCCAGCAGTTCCCGGACTAGCGGGGTCTCCTACAATGAGCAGTTCTTC | CASSSRTSGVSYNEQFF
TRBD2 | NA | TRBJ2-7 | TRBV13 | TGTGCCAGCAGCTTAGCGGGAGGATCCTACGAGCAGTACTTC | CASSLAGGSYEQYF
NA | NA | TRBJ2-3 | TRBV5-1 | TGCGCCAGCAGCTTGGTCCAGGGCGAGGATACGCAGTATTTT | CASSLVQGEDTQYF
NA | NA | TRBJ1-1 | TRBV7-2 | TGTGCCAGCAGCCCGCAAGGACATTCGGGTTTGTTGCTCTTT | CASSPQGHSGLLLF